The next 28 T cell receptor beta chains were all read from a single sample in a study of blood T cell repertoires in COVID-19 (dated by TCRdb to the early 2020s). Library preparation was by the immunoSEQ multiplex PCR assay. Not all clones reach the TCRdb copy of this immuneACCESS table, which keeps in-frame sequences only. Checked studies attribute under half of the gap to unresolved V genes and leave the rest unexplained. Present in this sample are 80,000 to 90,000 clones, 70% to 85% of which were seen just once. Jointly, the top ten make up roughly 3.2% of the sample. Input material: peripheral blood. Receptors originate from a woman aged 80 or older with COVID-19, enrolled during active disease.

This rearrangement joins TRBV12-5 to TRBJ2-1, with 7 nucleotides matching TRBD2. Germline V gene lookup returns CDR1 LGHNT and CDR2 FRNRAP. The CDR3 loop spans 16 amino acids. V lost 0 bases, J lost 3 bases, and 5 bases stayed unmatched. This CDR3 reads CASGLVGLAVYNEQFF. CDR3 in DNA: TGTGCTAGTGGTTTGGTAGGGCTAGCGGTCTACAATGAGCAGTTCTTC.

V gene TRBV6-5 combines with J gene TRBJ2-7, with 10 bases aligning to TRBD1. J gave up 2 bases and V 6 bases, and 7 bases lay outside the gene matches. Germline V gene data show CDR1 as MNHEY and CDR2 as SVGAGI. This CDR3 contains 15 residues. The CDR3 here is CASSRTGTGAYEQYF. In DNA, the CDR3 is TGTGCCAGCAGCCGAACCGGGACAGGGGCCTACGAGCAGTACTTC.

This CDR3 is CASSLGQGSFGYTF. In nucleotides, the CDR3 is TGTGCCAGCAGCTTGGGACAGGGCAGTTTTGGCTACACCTTC. The chain recombines TRBV6-5 with TRBJ1-2, with 9 bases fitting TRBD1. The germline V gene has CDR1 MNHEY and CDR2 SVGAGI. Trimming at V came to 6 bases and at J to 7 bases, leaving 9 bases not matched to a gene. This CDR3 region has 14 residues.

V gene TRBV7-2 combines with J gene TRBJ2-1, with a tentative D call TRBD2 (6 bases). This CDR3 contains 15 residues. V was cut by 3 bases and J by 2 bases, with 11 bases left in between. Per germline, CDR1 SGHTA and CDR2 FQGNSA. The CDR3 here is CASSFERATYNEQFF. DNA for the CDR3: TGTGCCAGCAGCTTTGAGCGGGCCACCTACAATGAGCAGTTCTTC.

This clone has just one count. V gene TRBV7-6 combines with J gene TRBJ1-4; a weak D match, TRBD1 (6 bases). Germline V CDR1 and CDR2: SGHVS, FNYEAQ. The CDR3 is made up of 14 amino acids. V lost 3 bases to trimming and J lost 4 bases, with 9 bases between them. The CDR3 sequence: CASSFTGLNEKLFF. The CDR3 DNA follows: TGTGCCAGCAGCTTCACAGGGCTTAATGAAAAACTGTTTTTT.

As DNA, the CDR3 is TGTGCCGCCAGGGTCGGGAACACTGAAGCTTTCTTT. The encoded protein is CAARVGNTEAFF. V is TRBV28 and J is TRBJ1-1; perhaps TRBD1 as D (5 bases). Trimming removed 11 bases at V and 1 base at J, with 11 bases between. Germline CDR1 MDHEN, CDR2 SYDVKM. The CDR3 contains 12 residues. Supplemented by reference TRBV28 and TRBJ1-1, the full variable domain reads DVKVTQSSRYLVKRTGEKVFLECVQDMDHENMFWYRQDPGLGLRLIYFSYDVKMKEKGDIPEGYSVSREKKERFSLILESASTNQTSMYLCAARVGNTEAFFGQGTRLTVV.

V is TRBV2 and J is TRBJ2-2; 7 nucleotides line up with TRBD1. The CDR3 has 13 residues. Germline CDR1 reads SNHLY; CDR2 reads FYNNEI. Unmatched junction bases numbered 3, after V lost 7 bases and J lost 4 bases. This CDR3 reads CASKGTVTGELFF. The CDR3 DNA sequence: TGTGCCAGCAAAGGGACAGTCACCGGGGAGCTGTTTTTT.

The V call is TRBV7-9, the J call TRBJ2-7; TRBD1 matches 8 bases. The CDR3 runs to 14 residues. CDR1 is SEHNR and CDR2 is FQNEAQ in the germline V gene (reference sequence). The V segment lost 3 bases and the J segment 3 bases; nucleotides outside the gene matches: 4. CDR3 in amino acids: CASSFGQGGYEQYF. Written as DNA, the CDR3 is TGTGCCAGCAGCTTCGGACAGGGAGGCTACGAGCAGTACTTC.

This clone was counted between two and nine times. The CDR3 spells CASSQGTFEAFF. CDR3 nucleotide sequence: TGTGCCAGCAGCCAAGGGACATTCGAAGCTTTCTTT. J is TRBJ1-1 and V is TRBV12-3 or TRBV12-4, with D tentatively TRBD1 (6 bases). The V and J ends lost 6 bases and 8 bases respectively, with 13 bases between them. The CDR3 extends over 12 amino acids.

The CDR3 DNA sequence: TGTGCCAGCCAGGGGTTCCAAGAGACCCAGTACTTC. Its protein product is CASQGFQETQYF. V is TRBV25-1 and J is TRBJ2-5; D might be TRBD1 (6 bases). Trimming pared 8 bases from V and 1 base from J, leaving 8 bases between. Germline CDR1 is MGHDK and CDR2 is SYGVNS. The CDR3 runs 12 residues. Looking up the rest from reference TRBV25-1 and TRBJ2-5 gives the full variable domain: EADIYQTPRYLVIGTGKKITLECSQTMGHDKMYWYQQDPGMELHLIHYSYGVNSTEKGDLSSESTVSRIRTEHFPLTLESARPSHTSQYLCASQGFQETQYFGPGTRLLVL.

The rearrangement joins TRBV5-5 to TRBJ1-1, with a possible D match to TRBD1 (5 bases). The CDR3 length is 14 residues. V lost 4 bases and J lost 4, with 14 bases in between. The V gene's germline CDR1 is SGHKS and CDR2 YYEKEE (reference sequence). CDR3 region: CASSGTAGGTEAFF. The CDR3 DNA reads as TGTGCCAGCAGCGGCACTGCGGGGGGCACTGAAGCTTTCTTT.

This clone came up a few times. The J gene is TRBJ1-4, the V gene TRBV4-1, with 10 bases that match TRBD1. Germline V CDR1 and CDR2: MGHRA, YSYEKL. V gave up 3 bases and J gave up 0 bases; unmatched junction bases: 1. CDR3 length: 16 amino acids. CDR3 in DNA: TGCGCCAGCAGCCAGGGACAGGGGACAACTAATGAAAAACTGTTTTTT. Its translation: CASSQGQGTTNEKLFF.

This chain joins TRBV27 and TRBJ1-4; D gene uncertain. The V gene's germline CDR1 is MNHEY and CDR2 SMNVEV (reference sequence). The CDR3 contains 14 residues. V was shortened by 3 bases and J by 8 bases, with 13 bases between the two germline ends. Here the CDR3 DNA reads TGTGCCAGCAGTTTCATAGGACTCGGGGAAAAACTGTTTTTT. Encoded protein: CASSFIGLGEKLFF. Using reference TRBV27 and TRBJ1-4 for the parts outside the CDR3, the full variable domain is EAQVTQNPRYLITVTGKKLTVTCSQNMNHEYMSWYRQDPGLGLRQIYYSMNVEVTDKGDVPEGYKVSRKEKRNFPLILESPSPNQTSLYFCASSFIGLGEKLFFGSGTQLSVL.

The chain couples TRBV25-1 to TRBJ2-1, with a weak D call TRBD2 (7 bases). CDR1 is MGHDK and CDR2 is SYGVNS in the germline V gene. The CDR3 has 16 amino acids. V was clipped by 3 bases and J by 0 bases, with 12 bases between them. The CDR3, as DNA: TGTGCCAGCAGTGATCCGGGGGGCGGCTCCTACAATGAGCAGTTCTTC. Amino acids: CASSDPGGGSYNEQFF. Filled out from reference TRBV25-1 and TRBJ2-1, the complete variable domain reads EADIYQTPRYLVIGTGKKITLECSQTMGHDKMYWYQQDPGMELHLIHYSYGVNSTEKGDLSSESTVSRIRTEHFPLTLESARPSHTSQYLCASSDPGGGSYNEQFFGPGTRLTVL.

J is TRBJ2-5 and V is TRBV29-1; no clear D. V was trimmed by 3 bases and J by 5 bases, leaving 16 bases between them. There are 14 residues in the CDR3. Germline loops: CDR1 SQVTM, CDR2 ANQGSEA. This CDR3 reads CSVENTLRTETQYF. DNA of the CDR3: TGCAGCGTTGAGAACACCCTCCGCACGGAGACCCAGTACTTC.

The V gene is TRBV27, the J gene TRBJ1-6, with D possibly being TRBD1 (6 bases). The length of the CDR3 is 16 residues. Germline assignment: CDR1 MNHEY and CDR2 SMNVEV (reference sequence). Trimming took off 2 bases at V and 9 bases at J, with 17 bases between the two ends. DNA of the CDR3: TGTGCCAGCAGTTTAATCGGGGGGCAGGGTATTTCACCCCTCCACTTT. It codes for CASSLIGGQGISPLHF.

In DNA form, the CDR3 reads TGTGCCAGCATCCTCCCGGGGGTACCCAACTACGAGCAGTACTTC. Translation gives CASILPGVPNYEQYF. The chain is built from TRBV6-5 and TRBJ2-7, with a weak D call TRBD2 (6 bases). The CDR3 totals 15 residues. In germline, CDR1 is MNHEY, CDR2 SVGAGI. Trimming left V 7 bases short and J 3 bases short, with 19 bases between.

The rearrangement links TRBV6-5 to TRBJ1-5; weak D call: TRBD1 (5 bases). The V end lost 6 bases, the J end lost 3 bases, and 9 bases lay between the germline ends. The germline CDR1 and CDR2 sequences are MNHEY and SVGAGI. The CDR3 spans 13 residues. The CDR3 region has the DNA TGTGCCAGCAGCACAGGCTACAATCAGCCCCAGCATTTT. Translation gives CASSTGYNQPQHF.

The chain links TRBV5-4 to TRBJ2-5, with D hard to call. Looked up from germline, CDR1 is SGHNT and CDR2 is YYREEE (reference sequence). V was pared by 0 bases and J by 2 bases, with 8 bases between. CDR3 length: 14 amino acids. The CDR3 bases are TGTGCCAGCAGCTTGGCCTTTCAGCAAGAGACCCAGTACTTC. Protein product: CASSLAFQQETQYF. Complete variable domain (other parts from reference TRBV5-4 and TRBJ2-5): ETGVTQSPTHLIKTRGQQVTLRCSSQSGHNTVSWYQQALGQGPQFIFQYYREEENGRGNFPPRFSGLQFPNYSSELNVNALELDDSALYLCASSLAFQQETQYFGPGTRLLVL.

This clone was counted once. CDR3: CASSRDRLNTEAFF. CDR3 in DNA: TGTGCCAGTAGCCGGGACAGGCTGAACACTGAAGCTTTCTTT. This rearrangement joins TRBV19 to TRBJ1-1, with TRBD1 matching over 8 bases. Germline V gene sequence: CDR1 LNHDA, CDR2 SQIVND (reference sequence). Losses at the gene ends were 6 bases for V and 0 bases for J; bases not matched to a gene: 3. This CDR3 is built from 14 residues.

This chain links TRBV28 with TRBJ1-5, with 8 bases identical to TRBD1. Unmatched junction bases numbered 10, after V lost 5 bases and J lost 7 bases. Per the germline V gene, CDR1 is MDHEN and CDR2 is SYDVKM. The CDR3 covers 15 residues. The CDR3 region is CASSVGQGWNQPQHF. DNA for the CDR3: TGTGCCAGCAGTGTCGGACAGGGTTGGAACCAGCCCCAGCATTTT.

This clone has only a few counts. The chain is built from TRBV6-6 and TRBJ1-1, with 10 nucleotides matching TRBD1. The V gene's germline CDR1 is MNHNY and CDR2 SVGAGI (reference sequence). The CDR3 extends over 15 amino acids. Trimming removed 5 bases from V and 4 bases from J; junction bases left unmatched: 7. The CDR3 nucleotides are TGTGCCAGCAGTAGTCGACAGGGGGCCGGCACTGAAGCTTTCTTT. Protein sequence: CASSSRQGAGTEAFF.

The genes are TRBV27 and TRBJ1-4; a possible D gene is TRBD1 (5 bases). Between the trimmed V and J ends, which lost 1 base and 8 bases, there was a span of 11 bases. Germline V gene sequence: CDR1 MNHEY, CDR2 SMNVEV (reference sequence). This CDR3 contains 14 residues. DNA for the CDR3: TGTGCCAGCAGTTTATGGCAGGGAGGCGAAAAACTGTTTTTT. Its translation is CASSLWQGGEKLFF.

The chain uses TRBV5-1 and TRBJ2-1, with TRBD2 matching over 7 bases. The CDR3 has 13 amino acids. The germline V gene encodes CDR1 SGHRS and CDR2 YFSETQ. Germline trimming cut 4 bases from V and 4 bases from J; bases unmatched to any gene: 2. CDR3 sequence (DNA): TGCGCCAGCAGCCGCGGGAGTTACAATGAGCAGTTCTTC. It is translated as CASSRGSYNEQFF.

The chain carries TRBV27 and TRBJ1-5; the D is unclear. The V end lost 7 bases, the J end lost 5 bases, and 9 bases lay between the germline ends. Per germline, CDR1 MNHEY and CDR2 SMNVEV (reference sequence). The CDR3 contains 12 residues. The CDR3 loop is CASTVNYQPQHF. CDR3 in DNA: TGTGCCAGCACCGTAAACTATCAGCCCCAGCATTTT.

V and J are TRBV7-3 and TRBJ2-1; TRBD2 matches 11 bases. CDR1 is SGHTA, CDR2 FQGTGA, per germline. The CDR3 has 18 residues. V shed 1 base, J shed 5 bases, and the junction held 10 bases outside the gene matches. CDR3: CASSLRATSGSRDNEQFF. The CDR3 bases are TGTGCCAGCAGCTTAAGGGCCACTAGCGGGAGTAGGGACAATGAGCAGTTCTTC.

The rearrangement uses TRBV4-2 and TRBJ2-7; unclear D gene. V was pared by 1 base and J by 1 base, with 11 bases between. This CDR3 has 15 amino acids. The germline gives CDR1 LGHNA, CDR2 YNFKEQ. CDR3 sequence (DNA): TGTGCCAGCAGCCAAGGAGGCGACTTTTCCTACGAGCAGTACTTC. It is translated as CASSQGGDFSYEQYF.

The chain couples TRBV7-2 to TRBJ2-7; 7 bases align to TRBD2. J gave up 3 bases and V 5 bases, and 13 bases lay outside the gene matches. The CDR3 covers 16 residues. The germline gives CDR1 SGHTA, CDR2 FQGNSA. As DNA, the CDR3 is TGTGCCAGCAGCCTTCGGACTAGAAATAAAATCTACGAGCAGTACTTC. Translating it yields CASSLRTRNKIYEQYF.